This T cell receptor beta chain stems from a study of cytomegalovirus exposure and HLA in healthy donors. CDR3 length: 14 amino acids. J was trimmed by 3 bases and V by 4 bases; bases with no gene match: 4. Germline assignment: CDR1 SGHNT and CDR2 YYREEE (reference sequence). The PCR ran on 60 Vbeta and 13 Jbeta primers. TCRdb's table, derived via immunoSEQ multiplex PCR, lists solely in-frame clones and lacks some. Here the sample spans 150,000 to 200,000 clones, roughly 80% being singletons. The TCR comes from a male donor in good health and CMV-seronegative. Sequenced input: PBMCs. This chain joins TRBV5-4 and TRBJ2-7; 10 nucleotides match TRBD2. This CDR3 is CASSLAGEVYEQYF. The CDR3, as DNA: TGTGCCAGCAGCCTAGCGGGAGAAGTCTACGAGCAGTACTTC.